These 21 T cell receptor beta chains share one sample of origin, sequenced in a study of T cell repertoires in cytomegalovirus infection. One entry per CDR3 protein, called by TCRdb with MiXCR from the reads. The sample has some 250,000 distinct CDR3 sequences; roughly 10% are singletons. The specimen sequenced was PBMCs. All receptors derive from a human donor in good health (CMV status not recorded). Some clones in this sample may be carry-over from other donors' samples.

The genes are TRBV12-3 or TRBV12-4 and TRBJ2-1; D perhaps matches TRBD2 (7 bases). This CDR3 region has 16 residues. V was shortened by 3 bases and J by 5 bases, with 17 bases between the two germline ends. The CDR3 sequence is CASSFRMGRGHNEQFF. DNA for the CDR3: TGTGCCAGCAGTTTCAGAATGGGGCGGGGGCACAATGAGCAGTTCTTC.

This clonotype was recorded many times. The chain is built from TRBV7-2 and TRBJ2-3; 9 bases agree with TRBD2. Germline CDR1 SGHTA, CDR2 FQGNSA. This CDR3 spans 16 amino acids. V lost 5 bases and J lost 5; bases outside the gene matches: 11. CDR3 region: CASSPSGGRGGDTQYF. Here the CDR3 DNA reads TGTGCCAGCAGCCCCAGCGGCGGGAGGGGAGGAGATACGCAGTATTTT.

This clonotype has ten or more counts. The chain couples TRBV6-2 or TRBV6-3 to TRBJ1-1; D gene unclear. The CDR3 contains 11 residues. V lost 4 bases and J lost 5, with 5 bases in between. Germline CDR1 reads MNHEY; CDR2 reads SVGEGT. The CDR3 sequence: CASSLGTEAFF. DNA of the CDR3: TGTGCCAGCAGTTTAGGGACTGAAGCTTTCTTT.

The chain links TRBV5-1 to TRBJ2-3, with a tentative D call TRBD2 (5 bases). CDR3 size: 14 residues. Germline V gene data show CDR1 as SGHRS and CDR2 as YFSETQ. V gave up 1 base and J gave up 6 bases, with 12 bases separating them. The CDR3 DNA is TGCGCCAGCAGCTTGACCGGATGGAGGGATACGCAGTATTTT. Residues: CASSLTGWRDTQYF.

This clonotype was counted at least ten times. The chain joins TRBV7-8 to TRBJ2-3; D gene ambiguous. Trimming pared 5 bases from V and 6 bases from J, leaving 6 bases between. The CDR3 runs to 11 residues. Germline loops: CDR1 SGHVS, CDR2 FQNEAQ. The CDR3 nucleotides are TGTGCCAGCAGCGTTGGGGATACGCAGTATTTT. This gives the protein CASSVGDTQYF.

The chain has TRBV7-2 and TRBJ2-2; D unresolved. Deletions cut 0 bases from V and 0 bases from J, with 8 bases between. The CDR3 loop spans 16 amino acids. Germline CDR1 and CDR2: SGHTA and FQGNSA. Here the CDR3 reads CASSLAPGANTGELFF. In DNA form, the CDR3 reads TGTGCCAGCAGCTTAGCGCCTGGGGCGAACACCGGGGAGCTGTTTTTT.

This clonotype was detected ten times or more. The gene calls are TRBV7-2 and TRBJ2-2; 7 bases align to TRBD1. V gave up 4 bases and J gave up 6 bases; unmatched junction bases: 5. CDR3 length: 14 amino acids. The germline V gene encodes CDR1 SGHTA and CDR2 FQGNSA. CDR3 in amino acids: CASSSGTVAGELFF. The CDR3 coding sequence is TGTGCCAGCAGCTCAGGGACAGTAGCCGGGGAGCTGTTTTTT.

The rearrangement uses TRBV6-2 or TRBV6-3 and TRBJ2-1; D unresolved. Trimming stripped 4 bases from V and 8 bases from J, with 9 bases between. Per germline, CDR1 MNHEY and CDR2 SVGEGT. This CDR3 contains 12 residues. The CDR3 nucleotides are TGTGCCAGCAGTTTGACCCCGTATGAGCAGTTCTTC. This sequence encodes CASSLTPYEQFF.

The chain combines TRBV7-9 with TRBJ1-6; D might be TRBD1 (6 bases). CDR3 size: 13 residues. Trimming took 3 bases from V and 7 from J, leaving 7 bases between them. Per the germline V gene, CDR1 is SEHNR and CDR2 is FQNEAQ (reference sequence). CDR3 sequence reads: CASSFTGNSPLHF. DNA for the CDR3: TGTGCCAGCAGCTTTACAGGGAATTCACCCCTCCACTTT.

The chain combines TRBV20-1 with TRBJ2-5; 14 positions match TRBD2. Trimming at V came to 6 bases and at J to 5 bases, leaving 5 bases not matched to a gene. Germline V gene lookup returns CDR1 DFQATT and CDR2 SNEGSKA (reference sequence). The CDR3 is 14 residues long. CDR3 sequence: CSARTSGGSETQYF. The CDR3 coding sequence is TGCAGTGCCCGGACTAGCGGGGGGTCGGAGACCCAGTACTTC.

This chain links TRBV5-1 with TRBJ2-1; TRBD1 agrees at 9 bases. This CDR3 has 17 amino acids. V lost 0 bases to trimming and J lost 0 bases; unmatched junction nucleotides: 4. Germline assignment: CDR1 SGHRS and CDR2 YFSETQ. The CDR3 DNA sequence: TGCGCCAGCAGCTTGGCGGGACAGGGTTCCTCCTACAATGAGCAGTTCTTC. Protein product: CASSLAGQGSSYNEQFF. Combining the CDR3 with reference TRBV5-1 and TRBJ2-1 gives the whole variable domain KAGVTQTPRYLIKTRGQQVTLSCSPISGHRSVSWYQQTPGQGLQFLFEYFSETQRNKGNFPGRFSGRQFSNSRSEMNVSTLELGDSALYLCASSLAGQGSSYNEQFFGPGTRLTVL.

This clonotype was picked up a small number of times. The CDR3 bases are TGCAGCGTTTACAAGATGGGGCGGAGTAACTATGGCTACACCTTC. It yields the protein CSVYKMGRSNYGYTF. The rearrangement joins TRBV29-1 to TRBJ1-2; weak D call: TRBD1 (5 bases). V gave up 5 bases and J gave up 1 base, with 17 bases separating them. Germline CDR1 is SQVTM and CDR2 is ANQGSEA. The CDR3 spans 15 residues.

CDR3 bases: TGTGCCAGCAGTCTACCGACGGGTATAGGGGAGACCCAGTACTTC. Amino acids: CASSLPTGIGETQYF. This sequence joins TRBV28 and TRBJ2-5; D unclear. Trimming cost V 5 bases and J 5 bases, with 18 bases left between them. The CDR3 loop spans 15 amino acids. Germline V CDR1 and CDR2: MDHEN, SYDVKM.

There are many counts of this clonotype. The rearrangement uses TRBV19 and TRBJ1-5; D possibly corresponds to TRBD1 (6 bases). CDR3 length: 14 residues. Germline CDR1 and CDR2: LNHDA and SQIVND (reference sequence). The V end lost 6 bases, the J end lost 1 base, and 10 bases lay between the germline ends. The CDR3 loop reads CASSQQGSNQPQHF. CDR3 nucleotide sequence: TGTGCCAGTAGCCAACAGGGAAGCAATCAGCCCCAGCATTTT.

Ten or more counts support this clonotype. The genes are TRBV12-3 or TRBV12-4 and TRBJ2-1; the match to TRBD2 covers 10 bases. V gave up 5 bases and J gave up 7 bases; unmatched junction bases: 8. This CDR3 comprises 15 residues. CDR3 DNA: TGTGCCAGCAGTACCAGCGGGGGGGCCAGGAATGAGCAGTTCTTC. Translated: CASSTSGGARNEQFF.

This clonotype was seen at least ten times. The chain combines TRBV7-2 with TRBJ1-1; D is perhaps TRBD1 (6 bases). Germline CDR1 reads SGHTA; CDR2 reads FQGNSA. CDR3 length equals 15 residues. V shed 2 bases and J shed 4 bases, with 14 bases lying between them. The CDR3 reads CASSLSEQGLTEAFF. The CDR3 DNA follows: TGTGCCAGCAGCTTATCCGAGCAGGGGCTCACTGAAGCTTTCTTT.

Ten or more counts support this clonotype. The chain recombines TRBV7-2 with TRBJ2-3; D remains unclear. The germline V gene encodes CDR1 SGHTA and CDR2 FQGNSA. V lost 5 bases and J lost 2, with 17 bases in between. This CDR3 comprises 16 residues. CDR3 loop: CASSPFSGSTTDTQYF. CDR3 bases: TGTGCCAGCAGCCCGTTCTCCGGAAGTACCACAGATACGCAGTATTTT.

This sequence joins TRBV6-5 and TRBJ1-2; D perhaps matches TRBD1 (5 bases). This CDR3 spans 13 amino acids. Germline V CDR1 and CDR2: MNHEY, SVGAGI. Trimming removed 2 bases at V and 4 bases at J, with 8 bases between. Here the CDR3 DNA reads TGTGCCAGCAGTTACCAGGGATCCTATGGCTACACCTTC. It yields the protein CASSYQGSYGYTF.

This clonotype came up many times. This sequence joins TRBV6-1 and TRBJ1-1; unclear D gene. CDR3 length equals 13 residues. Trimming shortened V by 6 bases and J by 4 bases, and 12 bases separated the two germline ends. Germline V gene sequence: CDR1 MNHNS, CDR2 SASEGT. For the CDR3, the DNA is TGTGCCAGCAGGGAGAGGGCAGTCACTGAAGCTTTCTTT. This encodes CASRERAVTEAFF.

This clonotype was counted many times. The chain links TRBV12-3 or TRBV12-4 to TRBJ2-7; D tentatively reads TRBD1 or TRBD2 (6 bases each). The CDR3 length is 14 residues. The V end lost 2 bases, the J end lost 9 bases, and 17 bases lay between the germline ends. CDR3: CASSLSGGYFGQYF. The CDR3 nucleotides read TGTGCCAGCAGTTTATCCGGGGGCTATTTTGGGCAGTACTTC.

This clonotype has ten or more counts. The V gene is TRBV28, the J gene TRBJ1-1; weak D call: TRBD1 (5 bases). From germline, CDR1 is MDHEN and CDR2 SYDVKM. The CDR3 extends over 16 amino acids. Trimming cost V 6 bases and J 4 bases, with 21 bases left between them. The CDR3 nucleotides read TGTGCCAGCAGGCAGCATACCGGGGCCGGGGGCACTGAAGCTTTCTTT. Translation gives CASRQHTGAGGTEAFF. The entire variable domain, with the rest obtained from reference TRBV28 and TRBJ1-1, is as follows: DVKVTQSSRYLVKRTGEKVFLECVQDMDHENMFWYRQDPGLGLRLIYFSYDVKMKEKGDIPEGYSVSREKKERFSLILESASTNQTSMYLCASRQHTGAGGTEAFFGQGTRLTVV.